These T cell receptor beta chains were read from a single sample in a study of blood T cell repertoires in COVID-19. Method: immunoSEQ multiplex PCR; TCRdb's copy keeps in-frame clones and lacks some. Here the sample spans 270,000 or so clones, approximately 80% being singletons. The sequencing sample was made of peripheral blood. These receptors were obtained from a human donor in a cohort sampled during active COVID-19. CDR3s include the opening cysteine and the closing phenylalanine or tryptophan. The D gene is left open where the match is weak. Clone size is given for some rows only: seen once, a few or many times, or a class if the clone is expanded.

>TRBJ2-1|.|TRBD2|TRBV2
CASSEMEGGSGSKIIEQFF
TGTGCCAGCAGTGAGATGGAAGGGGGTAGCGGGAGTAAGATTATAGAGCAGTTCTTC
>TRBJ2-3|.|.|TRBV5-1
CASSNPGIASTDTQYF
TGCGCCAGCAGCAACCCGGGGATCGCTAGCACAGATACGCAGTATTTT
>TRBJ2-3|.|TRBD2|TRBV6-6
CASSAPQRGSTDTQYF
TGTGCCAGCAGCGCCCCACAGCGGGGCAGCACAGATACGCAGTATTTT
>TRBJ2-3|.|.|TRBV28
CASSSTLADTQYF
TGTGCCAGCAGCTCCACTCTAGCAGATACGCAGTATTTT
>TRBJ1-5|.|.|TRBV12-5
CASGLVPQSAHREANQPQHF
TGTGCTAGTGGTTTGGTACCCCAATCAGCCCACAGGGAAGCGAATCAGCCCCAGCATTTT
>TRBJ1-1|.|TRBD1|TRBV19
CASGQGSNTEAFF
TGTGCCAGTGGACAGGGTTCGAACACTGAAGCTTTCTTT
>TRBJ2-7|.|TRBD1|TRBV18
CASSLAGTGSDEQYF
TGTGCCAGCTCACTAGCCGGGACAGGCTCAGACGAGCAGTACTTC
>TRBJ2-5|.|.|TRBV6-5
CASSARTAGSETQYF
TGTGCCAGCAGCGCCCGGACCGCGGGGAGCGAGACCCAGTACTTC
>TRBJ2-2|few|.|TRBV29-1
CSVGMTGNTGELFF
TGCAGCGTTGGGATGACAGGGAACACCGGGGAGCTGTTTTTT
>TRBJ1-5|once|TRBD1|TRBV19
CASSMVTGGPSNQPQHF
TGTGCCAGTAGTATGGTGACAGGGGGCCCCTCCAATCAGCCCCAGCATTTT
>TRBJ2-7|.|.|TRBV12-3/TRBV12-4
CASSRGSYEQYF
TGTGCCAGCAGCCGGGGGTCCTACGAGCAGTACTTC
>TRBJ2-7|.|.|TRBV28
CASTRGGSAGEQYF
TGTGCCAGCACTAGAGGGGGATCGGCCGGCGAGCAGTACTTC
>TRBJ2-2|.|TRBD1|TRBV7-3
CASSLGGQGNTGELFF
TGTGCCAGCAGCTTAGGGGGACAGGGCAACACCGGGGAGCTGTTTTTT
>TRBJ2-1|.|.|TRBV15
CATSREGGNWRSTYNEQFF
TGTGCCACCAGCAGAGAAGGGGGTAATTGGCGGTCTACCTACAATGAGCAGTTCTTC
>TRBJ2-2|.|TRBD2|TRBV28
CATSGTSGGAGELFF
TGTGCCACCTCAGGGACTAGCGGGGGGGCCGGGGAGCTGTTTTTT
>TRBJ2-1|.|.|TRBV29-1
CSVTKVLTSSYNEQFF
TGCAGCGTGACCAAGGTACTAACGAGCTCCTACAATGAGCAGTTCTTC
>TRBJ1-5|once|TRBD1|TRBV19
CASNDRARQPQHF
TGTGCCAGTAATGACAGGGCCAGGCAGCCCCAGCATTTT